This T cell receptor (beta chain) is drawn from a study of shared clonotypes between healthy human individuals. Broader study findings: Generation of non-shared clonotypes was less probable than generation of clonotypes shared by all four donors.

The protocol was immunoSEQ multiplex PCR, while the TCRdb copy is restricted to in-frame clones and leaves out a portion. The sample shows about 2 million clones, approximately 95% of them seen only once. Naive CD8 cells were CD45RO-negative, positively selected for CCR7, excluding terminally differentiated effector memory CD45RA+ cells. A remark on this clone: What it binds is unknown.

Trimming removed 3 bases from V and 0 bases from J, with 6 bases in between. Looked up from germline, CDR1 is MRHNA and CDR2 is SNTAGT. The CDR3 totals 13 residues. The material sequenced was naive CD8+ T cells sorted from blood. The chain joins TRBV6-4 to TRBJ2-7; D is uncertain. The receptor's source is a man younger than 35 in good health. CDR3: CASSERSSYEQYF. CDR3 in DNA: TGTGCCAGCAGTGAGAGAAGCTCCTACGAGCAGTACTTC.